This T cell receptor (beta chain) emerged from a study of T cells after posttransplantation cyclophosphamide. Study-wide results and limits: Tissue-infiltrating T cells from skin or gut overlapped little with blood T cells. After PTCy, TRB diversity resembled that of CNI/methotrexate controls. Later post-transplant blood repertoires were often dominated by donor CD8+ memory clones.

V lost 2 bases, J lost 4 bases, and 15 bases lay in between. This CDR3 contains 16 residues. Germline loops: CDR1 SNHLY, CDR2 FYNNEI. Worth noting for this clone: Antigen unknown.

Only in-frame clones appear in the TCRdb table, and some are missing; sequencing was by immunoSEQ multiplex PCR. The sample holds approximately 3,900 clones, about 72% seen once. This related bone marrow graft donor gave peripheral blood on the day of marrow donation. The sequenced material came from memory CD8+ T cells sorted from blood. This chain uses TRBV2 with TRBJ2-1; the D gene is possibly TRBD2 (6 bases). This TCR was sampled from a man aged 45-65 years. The CDR3 coding sequence is TGTGCCAGCAGTGAATGGGCCGGGACTGGGTACAATGAGCAGTTCTTC. This codes for CASSEWAGTGYNEQFF.